This TCR beta chain was captured by sequencing in a study of blood T cell repertoires in COVID-19. The germline V gene encodes CDR1 MNHEY and CDR2 SVGAGI. The junction had 11 bases not matched to a gene; V was cut back by 6 bases and J by 9 bases. The CDR3 is 14 amino acids. Libraries were prepared by immunoSEQ multiplex PCR; TCRdb keeps only in-frame clonotypes and omits some of them. The sample contains roughly 250,000 clones, around 89% of which appear only once. Specimen: PBMCs or T cells enriched from blood (not recorded which). This receptor was identified in a woman in her late teens or twenties who had recovered from COVID-19. The J gene is TRBJ2-4, the V gene TRBV6-5; 7 bases align to TRBD1. CDR3 in DNA: TGTGCCAGCAGGCCCGGGACAGTCGACGGCATTCAGTACTTC. This codes for CASRPGTVDGIQYF.